This TCR beta chain derives from a study of blood T cell repertoires in COVID-19. The overall study: Acute and convalescent COVID-19 samples came from the United States, Italy and Spain.

How the authors handled the data: Using reference gene primer amplification, nucleated cell counts were estimated. Libraries were prepared by immunoSEQ multiplex PCR; TCRdb keeps only in-frame clonotypes and omits some of them. The DNA gave D and trimming, while V, J and clone size come from that table. The sample records approximately 91,000 clones, about 80% being singletons. CDR1 and CDR2 (germline): SGHDT, YYEEEE. The CDR3 length is 14 residues. Trimming cost V 6 bases and J 4 bases; bases outside gene matches: 5. Sequencing was carried out using peripheral blood. The source is an older man with acute or convalescent COVID-19. This chain connects TRBV5-6 to TRBJ2-1; 9 bases fit TRBD1. CDR3 sequence: CASTYGTGYNEQFF. The CDR3 DNA sequence: TGTGCCAGCACCTACGGGACAGGGTACAATGAGCAGTTCTTC.